This T cell receptor beta chain was captured in a study of identifying expanded T cells in peripheral blood. Measured with immunoSEQ multiplex PCR; TCRdb has only the in-frame clones, and not every one. The data show about 85,000 clones, approximately 89% seen once. Germline CDR1 reads SGHVS; CDR2 reads FQNEAQ. CDR3 length: 15 amino acids. The V and J ends lost 6 bases and 2 bases, in that order; junction bases with no gene match: 5. A remark on this clone: Its antigen is still unknown.

Collection occurred without any documented infections or immune events in donors. Study-level findings and limits: Roughly 2-week clone count variance significantly increased as total template count grew. About 1.2 clones differed between technical replicates, versus approximately 17 and 20 over time.

Sequenced sample: blood. This chain uses TRBV7-8 with TRBJ2-1; 9 nucleotides align to TRBD2. The TCR comes from a person aged 18 to 70 in good health. The CDR3 loop reads CASRPLAGTYNEQFF. Written as DNA, the CDR3 is TGTGCCAGCAGGCCCCTAGCGGGGACCTACAATGAGCAGTTCTTC.